One sample yielded the 22 T cell receptor beta chains listed below, sequenced in a study of blood T cell repertoires in COVID-19. TCRdb's copy holds only in-frame clones and misses some; the assay was immunoSEQ multiplex PCR. Among 300,000 or so clones, around 87% were seen once, and the ten largest hold around 7.8%. Sequencing was carried out using peripheral blood. The receptors shown here come from a woman in her 50s who had recovered from COVID-19.

This clone was detected a few times. The chain has TRBV29-1 and TRBJ1-3; D possibly corresponds to TRBD1 (5 bases). The CDR3 length is 13 residues. Per germline, CDR1 SQVTM and CDR2 ANQGSEA. Deletions cut 6 bases from V and 0 bases from J, with 9 bases between. CDR3: CSVRANSGNTIYF. The CDR3 coding sequence is TGCAGCGTCAGGGCAAACTCTGGAAACACCATATATTTT.

The chain combines TRBV11-2 with TRBJ1-1, with a possible D match to TRBD1 (6 bases). This CDR3 region has 12 residues. The V end lost 2 bases, the J end lost 11 bases, and 12 bases lay between the germline ends. CDR1 and CDR2 from the germline V gene are SGHAT and FQNNGV. CDR3 protein: CASSLSGEHAFF. For the CDR3, the DNA is TGTGCCAGCAGCTTATCAGGGGAGCATGCTTTCTTT.

J is TRBJ2-5 and V is TRBV7-5; the table calls TRBD1, which could not be checked here. TRBV7-5 is recorded as a pseudogene. This CDR3 has 13 amino acids. The CDR3 reads CARSPGQQETQYF. CDR3 in DNA: TGTGCCAGAAGCCCCGGACAGCAAGAGACCCAGTACTTC.

The V and J genes are TRBV29-1 and TRBJ2-5; possible D gene TRBD1, 5 bases. V shed 2 bases and J shed 1 base, with 14 bases lying between them. From germline, CDR1 is SQVTM and CDR2 ANQGSEA. CDR3 length: 15 residues. The CDR3 sequence is CSVESVGQIQETQYF. The CDR3 DNA sequence: TGCAGCGTTGAAAGTGTGGGGCAGATCCAAGAGACCCAGTACTTC.

The chain's CDR3 is CASSLAGSEQFF. The CDR3 DNA reads as TGCGCCAGCAGCTTGGCCGGGAGCGAGCAGTTCTTC. The chain couples TRBV5-1 to TRBJ2-1, with a weak D call TRBD2 (6 bases). Trimming shortened V by 0 bases and J by 10 bases, and 8 bases separated the two germline ends. CDR3 length: 12 amino acids. Germline V CDR1 and CDR2: SGHRS, YFSETQ.

The V and J genes are TRBV6-2 or TRBV6-3 and TRBJ1-5; D remains ambiguous. V gave up 0 bases and J gave up 5 bases, with 14 bases separating them. The germline V gene has CDR1 MNHEY and CDR2 SVGEGT. There are 16 residues in the CDR3. The DNA of the CDR3 is TGTGCCAGCAGTTACTCGGGCCCCCGAGGGCATCAGCCCCAGCATTTT. It specifies CASSYSGPRGHQPQHF.

This chain connects TRBV19 to TRBJ1-5, with D perhaps matching TRBD1 (5 bases). The V end lost 3 bases, the J end lost 1 base, and 10 bases lay between the germline ends. The CDR3 is 15 residues long. CDR1 is LNHDA, CDR2 SQIVND, per germline (reference sequence). The CDR3 here is CASSIGGRSNQPQHF. CDR3 nucleotide sequence: TGTGCCAGTAGTATCGGGGGACGGAGCAATCAGCCCCAGCATTTT.

V gene TRBV2 combines with J gene TRBJ1-2, with D possibly matching TRBD1 (6 bases). Germline values: CDR1 SNHLY, CDR2 FYNNEI. The CDR3 runs 14 residues. V lost 7 bases and J lost 5, with 17 bases in between. In nucleotides, the CDR3 is TGTGCCAGCAACCCAGGACAGCGAACGTATGGCTACACCTTC. Protein sequence: CASNPGQRTYGYTF.

This chain joins TRBV7-3 and TRBJ1-6; no definite D call. This CDR3 is built from 15 residues. The germline CDR1 and CDR2 sequences are SGHTA and FQGTGA. The V gene lost 8 bases and the J gene lost 0 bases, with 11 bases spanning the gap. The CDR3 DNA follows: TGTGCCAGCTCCCGCGGCCGCTCCTATAATTCACCCCTCCACTTT. Residues: CASSRGRSYNSPLHF.

The chain recombines TRBV29-1 with TRBJ1-4; D is perhaps TRBD1 (5 bases). The CDR3 is made up of 14 amino acids. The germline gives CDR1 SQVTM, CDR2 ANQGSEA. Trimming cost V 6 bases and J 0 bases, with 11 bases left between them. For the CDR3, the DNA is TGCAGCGTCGCCCTCAGGGCAACTAATGAAAAACTGTTTTTT. Its protein is CSVALRATNEKLFF. The entire variable domain, with the rest obtained from reference TRBV29-1 and TRBJ1-4, is as follows: SAVISQKPSRDICQRGTSLTIQCQVDSQVTMMFWYRQQPGQSLTLIATANQGSEATYESGFVIDKFPISRPNLTFSTLTVSNMSPEDSSIYLCSVALRATNEKLFFGSGTQLSVL.

V usage is TRBV6-2 or TRBV6-3 and J usage is TRBJ2-2; D is unresolved. Looked up from germline, CDR1 is MNHEY and CDR2 is SVGEGT. Trimming left V 1 base short and J 7 bases short, with 7 bases between. The CDR3 runs 13 residues. CDR3 nucleotides: TGTGCCAGCAGTTACTTACGCGGCGGGGAGCTGTTTTTT. It specifies CASSYLRGGELFF.

The chain joins TRBV18 to TRBJ1-5, with TRBD1 matching 7 bases. Germline values: CDR1 KGHSH, CDR2 LQKENI. J gave up 2 bases and V 3 bases, and 4 bases lay outside the gene matches. CDR3 length: 15 residues. CDR3 nucleotides: TGTGCCAGCTCACCGAACAGGGGCGGCAATCAGCCCCAGCATTTT. This translates into CASSPNRGGNQPQHF.

V gene TRBV30 combines with J gene TRBJ1-5, with a possible D match to TRBD1 (5 bases). V was shortened by 2 bases and J by 7 bases, with 12 bases between the two germline ends. CDR3 size: 13 residues. Looked up from germline, CDR1 is GTSNPN and CDR2 is SVGIG (reference sequence). The CDR3 region is CAWSHLRGQPQHF. The CDR3 region has the DNA TGTGCCTGGAGTCACCTCCGGGGGCAGCCCCAGCATTTT.

V and J are TRBV7-2 and TRBJ1-4; maybe TRBD1 (5 bases). CDR3 length: 14 residues. Trimming cost V 1 base and J 4 bases, with 7 bases left between them. Looked up from germline, CDR1 is SGHTA and CDR2 is FQGNSA. CDR3 amino acids: CASSLEGFNEKLFF. The CDR3 DNA is TGTGCCAGCAGCTTAGAGGGGTTTAATGAAAAACTGTTTTTT.

This chain uses TRBV7-6 with TRBJ2-2; 12 bases match TRBD2. There are 18 residues in the CDR3. V was pared by 0 bases and J by 0 bases, with 2 bases of the junction left unmatched. Germline-derived CDR1 and CDR2 are SGHVS and FNYEAQ. The CDR3 DNA follows: TGTGCCAGCAGCTTAGCACTAGCGGGGGGCGCGAACACCGGGGAGCTGTTTTTT. Amino acid sequence: CASSLALAGGANTGELFF.

The chain carries TRBV29-1 and TRBJ2-7; 10 bases match TRBD2. V was clipped by 5 bases and J by 6 bases; unmatched bases: 13. The germline CDR1 and CDR2 sequences are SQVTM and ANQGSEA. CDR3 length equals 15 residues. CDR3 sequence: CSVIRPGLAFGEQYF. As DNA, the CDR3 is TGCAGCGTTATCCGACCGGGACTAGCGTTCGGCGAGCAGTACTTC.

V is TRBV10-1 and J is TRBJ2-7; perhaps TRBD2 as D (5 bases). Germline V gene sequence: CDR1 WNHNN, CDR2 SYGVQD (reference sequence). CDR3 length equals 15 residues. The V end lost 2 bases, the J end lost 0 bases, and 11 bases lay between the germline ends. CDR3 sequence reads: CASSENSGSSYEQYF. The CDR3 bases are TGCGCCAGCAGTGAGAACAGCGGATCCTCCTACGAGCAGTACTTC.

This chain uses TRBV5-8 with TRBJ1-5, with 7 bases identical to TRBD1. CDR3 length: 14 amino acids. Germline trimming cut 3 bases from V and 8 bases from J; bases unmatched to any gene: 8. CDR1 and CDR2 (germline): SGHTS, YDEGEE. CDR3 amino acids: CASSSGQAREPQHF. The CDR3, as DNA: TGTGCCAGCAGCTCCGGACAGGCCAGGGAGCCCCAGCATTTT. The variable domain in full, completed from reference TRBV5-8 and TRBJ1-5, reads EAGVTQSPTHLIKTRGQQATLRCSPISGHTSVYWYQQALGLGLQFLLWYDEGEERNRGNFPPRFSGRQFPNYSSELNVNALELEDSALYLCASSSGQAREPQHFGDGTRLSIL.

CDR3 DNA: TGTGCCAGCAGCCAAGATGGCGGGCGGGCTGAAGCTTTCTTT. This gives the protein CASSQDGGRAEAFF. This rearrangement joins TRBV3-1 (or the pseudogene TRBV3-2) to TRBJ1-1; no clear D gene. The V gene's germline CDR1 is LGHDT and CDR2 YNNKEL (reference sequence). This CDR3 has 14 amino acids. The V and J ends lost 0 bases and 6 bases respectively, with 11 bases between them.

This rearrangement joins TRBV5-5 to TRBJ1-5, with 8 nucleotides matching TRBD1. CDR1 is SGHKS and CDR2 is YYEKEE in the germline V gene (reference sequence). This CDR3 is built from 13 residues. Unmatched junction bases numbered 3, after V lost 4 bases and J lost 6 bases. CDR3 nucleotides: TGTGCCAGCAGCGACAGGGGCAGTCAGCCCCAGCATTTT. Its translation is CASSDRGSQPQHF.

This clone was found a few times. The V and J genes are TRBV7-2 and TRBJ2-7, with 8 bases matching TRBD1. The V gene's germline CDR1 is SGHTA and CDR2 FQGNSA. The CDR3 totals 14 residues. The V gene end was trimmed by 3 bases and the J gene end by 6 bases; junction bases not matched to a gene: 7. CDR3 nucleotide sequence: TGTGCCAGCAGCTTGACCAGGGGGCGCCCCGAGCAGTACTTC. Translating it yields CASSLTRGRPEQYF.

The chain recombines TRBV28 with TRBJ2-3, with 7 bases fitting TRBD2. J lost 0 bases, V lost 9 bases, and 12 bases had no gene match. This CDR3 has 16 amino acids. Germline CDR1 and CDR2: MDHEN and SYDVKM. The CDR3 is CARKTLRGGSTDTQYF. CDR3 bases: TGTGCCAGGAAAACTCTTCGGGGAGGGAGCACAGATACGCAGTATTTT.